These 31 T cell receptor beta chains came from one sample sequenced in a study of blood T cells in healthy people across ages. The second PCR ran roughly 6 to 11 cycles with a sample-barcoded 5' primer and J-beta primers. Each CDR3 protein is one row after TCRdb ran MiXCR on the 5' RACE reads. The sample has more than 650,000 distinct CDR3 sequences; 20% to 25% are singletons. The sequenced sample was blood. The source is a man between 65 and 85 years old in good health.

J is TRBJ2-2 and V is TRBV6-1, with D possibly being TRBD1 or TRBD2 (5 bases each). CDR3 length equals 16 residues. Trimming shortened V by 6 bases and J by 6 bases, and 20 bases separated the two germline ends. The V gene's germline CDR1 is MNHNS and CDR2 SASEGT. This CDR3 is CASRKGALAGPGELFF. As DNA, the CDR3 is TGTGCCAGCAGAAAAGGGGCTCTAGCAGGCCCCGGGGAGCTGTTTTTT.

This clonotype was detected a few times. The V call is TRBV6-6, the J call TRBJ1-4; D ambiguous. Germline CDR1 and CDR2: MNHNY and SVGAGI (reference sequence). The CDR3 length is 15 residues. V was cut by 5 bases and J by 8 bases, with 18 bases left in between. The CDR3 bases are TGTGCCAGCAGTGACCCCTCCGGGGATGTGGAAAAACTGTTTTTT. Residues: CASSDPSGDVEKLFF.

The chain carries TRBV11-2 and TRBJ2-3; 8 bases are shared with TRBD2. CDR3 length: 14 amino acids. V dropped 7 bases and J dropped 4; count of bases not matched to a gene: 7. Germline V lookup: CDR1 SGHAT, CDR2 FQNNGV. CDR3 sequence: CASTSGLAADTQYF. CDR3 in DNA: TGTGCCAGCACCTCCGGACTAGCTGCAGATACGCAGTATTTT. Looking up the rest from reference TRBV11-2 and TRBJ2-3 gives the full variable domain: EAGVAQSPRYKIIEKRQSVAFWCNPISGHATLYWYQQILGQGPKLLIQFQNNGVVDDSQLPKDRFSAERLKGVDSTLKIQPAKLEDSAVYLCASTSGLAADTQYFGPGTRLTVL.

This clonotype was picked up a small number of times. V gene TRBV6-5 combines with J gene TRBJ2-5, with 7 bases matching TRBD2. The J call may be in error: the DNA end matches TRBJ2-1 better. The V gene's germline CDR1 is MNHEY and CDR2 SVGAGI. The CDR3 is 13 residues long. The CDR3 is CASNHPREGEQFF. The DNA for the CDR3 is TGTGCCAGCAACCACCCGAGGGAGGGTGAGCAGTTCTTC.

This clonotype showed up just a few times. V gene TRBV5-6 combines with J gene TRBJ2-7; 7 bases align to TRBD2. CDR3 length: 15 residues. Trimming at V came to 5 bases and at J to 1 base, leaving 9 bases not matched to a gene. Germline CDR1 SGHDT, CDR2 YYEEEE. As DNA, the CDR3 is TGTGCCAGCAGTCGGCCCAGCGGGGCTTCCTACGAGCAGTACTTC. It codes for CASSRPSGASYEQYF. The full variable domain, with the rest looked up from reference TRBV5-6 and TRBJ2-7, is DAGVTQSPTHLIKTRGQQVTLRCSPKSGHDTVSWYQQALGQGPQFIFQYYEEEERQRGNFPDRFSGHQFPNYSSELNVNALLLGDSALYLCASSRPSGASYEQYFGPGTRLTVT.

The chain is built from TRBV20-1 and TRBJ1-4; D may be TRBD1 (6 bases). The V and J ends lost 0 bases and 7 bases respectively, with 18 bases between them. Per the germline V gene, CDR1 is DFQATT and CDR2 is SNEGSKA (reference sequence). This CDR3 is built from 16 residues. As DNA, the CDR3 is TGCAGTGCTAGAGACCAGAGTCGGCAGGGGACTGAAAAACTGTTTTTT. Translating it yields CSARDQSRQGTEKLFF.

This chain connects TRBV19 to TRBJ2-7; TRBD1 aligns across 8 bases. V lost 8 bases, J lost 2 bases, and 8 bases stayed unmatched. The length of the CDR3 is 14 residues. Germline V gene data show CDR1 as LNHDA and CDR2 as SQIVND (reference sequence). The CDR3 here is CASRGQGPPYEQYF. The CDR3 DNA reads TGTGCCAGTCGAGGACAGGGTCCTCCCTACGAGCAGTACTTC. Full variable domain (rest looked up from reference TRBV19 and TRBJ2-7): DGGITQSPKYLFRKEGQNVTLSCEQNLNHDAMYWYRQDPGQGLRLIYYSQIVNDFQKGDIAEGYSVSREKKESFPLTVTSAQKNPTAFYLCASRGQGPPYEQYFGPGTRLTVT.

This clonotype turned up a few times. At one end, the junction sequence differs from germline, possibly due to a read error. This chain connects TRBV7-6 to TRBJ2-1; D might be TRBD1 (5 bases). CDR1 is SGHVS, CDR2 FNYEAQ, per germline. The CDR3 consists of 15 residues. The CDR3 DNA is TGCGCCAGCAGCCCCCCAGGGAACCGCTACAATGAGCAGTTCTTC. Translating it yields CASSPPGNRYNEQFF.

V and J are TRBV19 and TRBJ2-4; the match to TRBD1 covers 8 bases. Germline V gives CDR1 LNHDA, CDR2 SQIVND (reference sequence). CDR3 length: 16 amino acids. The V and J ends lost 5 bases and 1 base, in that order; junction bases with no gene match: 7. The CDR3 reads CASSATGGKAKNIQYF. The CDR3 DNA follows: TGTGCCAGTAGTGCAACAGGGGGGAAGGCCAAAAACATTCAGTACTTC.

There are a few counts of this clonotype. An end of the junction differs from the germline gene, which may be a read error. This sequence joins TRBV20-1 and TRBJ2-1; D is possibly TRBD2 (5 bases). This CDR3 has 16 residues. Germline-derived CDR1 and CDR2 are DFQATT and SNEGSKA (reference sequence). The CDR3 DNA reads as TGCAGTGCTAGAGATAGCGCAGCGCCCTCCCACAATGAGCAGTTCTTC. Its translation is CSARDSAAPSHNEQFF.

On this clonotype itself: Relative to the germline gene, one junction end is altered; a read error may explain this. The chain has TRBV28 and TRBJ2-4; 8 bases line up with TRBD1. Germline CDR1 reads MDHEN; CDR2 reads SYDVKM. CDR3 length: 16 residues. The CDR3 DNA follows: TGTGCCTGCAGTGGGAGGACAGGGAATGCCCGAAACATTCAGTACTTC. This gives the protein CACSGRTGNARNIQYF. The full variable domain, with the rest looked up from reference TRBV28 and TRBJ2-4, is DVKVTQSSRYLVKRTGEKVFLECVQDMDHENMFWYRQDPGLGLRLIYFSYDVKMKEKGDIPEGYSVSREKKERFSLILESASTNQTSMYLCACSGRTGNARNIQYFGAGTRLSVL.

This chain links TRBV28 with TRBJ2-6, with D possibly being TRBD1 or TRBD2 (6 bases each). Germline CDR1 and CDR2: MDHEN and SYDVKM. The V gene lost 3 bases and the J gene lost 1 base, with 13 bases spanning the gap. The CDR3 runs to 17 residues. The chain's CDR3 is CASSFGGLLSGANVLTF. The CDR3 DNA is TGTGCCAGCAGTTTCGGGGGCTTGCTTTCTGGGGCCAACGTCCTGACTTTC.

The chain joins TRBV19 to TRBJ1-6, with unresolved D. Germline CDR1 LNHDA, CDR2 SQIVND (reference sequence). This CDR3 is built from 13 residues. Trimming cost V 9 bases and J 4 bases, with 10 bases left between them. Here the CDR3 DNA reads TGTGCCAGCGCCGGGAGATATAATTCACCCCTCCACTTT. This gives the protein CASAGRYNSPLHF. Variable domain in full (rest from reference TRBV19 and TRBJ1-6): DGGITQSPKYLFRKEGQNVTLSCEQNLNHDAMYWYRQDPGQGLRLIYYSQIVNDFQKGDIAEGYSVSREKKESFPLTVTSAQKNPTAFYLCASAGRYNSPLHFGNGTRLTVT.

This chain connects TRBV12-3 or TRBV12-4 to TRBJ2-5, with D possibly being TRBD1 or TRBD2 (6 bases each). This CDR3 is built from 14 residues. Trimming removed 3 bases at V and 5 bases at J, with 13 bases between. CDR3 amino acids: CASSFPGAEETQYF. CDR3 DNA: TGTGCCAGCAGTTTCCCGGGGGCCGAGGAGACCCAGTACTTC.

This clonotype was seen a few times. The chain couples TRBV6-6 to TRBJ2-5; TRBD2 agrees at 13 bases. V was pared by 4 bases and J by 7 bases, with 9 bases of the junction left unmatched. In germline, CDR1 is MNHNY, CDR2 SVGAGI (reference sequence). The CDR3 extends over 16 amino acids. This CDR3 reads CASSFGTSGALGTQYF. Written as DNA, the CDR3 is TGTGCCAGCAGTTTCGGGACTAGCGGGGCTCTCGGGACCCAGTACTTC.

This clonotype has just a few counts. The J gene is TRBJ1-5, the V gene TRBV15, with a tentative D call TRBD1 (6 bases). Germline values: CDR1 LNHNV, CDR2 YYDKDF (reference sequence). This CDR3 spans 17 amino acids. V was shortened by 0 bases and J by 0 bases, with 12 bases between the two germline ends. CDR3: CATSRDRGRYSNQPQHF. The CDR3 coding sequence is TGTGCCACCAGCAGAGACAGGGGCCGGTATAGCAATCAGCCCCAGCATTTT.

The V call is TRBV7-9, the J call TRBJ2-5; the D is unclear. Looked up from germline, CDR1 is SEHNR and CDR2 is FQNEAQ (reference sequence). The germline V and J ends were trimmed by 9 bases and 3 bases, with 11 bases remaining between them. CDR3 length: 12 residues. The CDR3 spells CASKALEETQYF. In DNA, the CDR3 is TGTGCCAGTAAAGCCCTCGAAGAGACCCAGTACTTC.

This clonotype has only a few counts. V is TRBV5-6 and J is TRBJ1-1, with 8 bases identical to TRBD1. The CDR3 has 15 amino acids. Germline CDR1 SGHDT, CDR2 YYEEEE. V was clipped by 8 bases and J by 10 bases; unmatched bases: 19. Here the CDR3 reads CASASGTGYYRGAFF. CDR3 DNA sequence: TGTGCCAGTGCATCCGGGACAGGCTACTATCGGGGAGCTTTCTTT.

This clonotype was observed many times. This chain joins TRBV5-1 and TRBJ2-7, with 7 bases lining up with TRBD1. Germline V lookup: CDR1 SGHRS, CDR2 YFSETQ. The trim removed 4 bases at V and 3 bases at J, leaving 10 bases unmatched. The CDR3 consists of 15 residues. In DNA, the CDR3 is TGCGCCAGCAGCCCGGATAGACAGGGTGTCTACGAGCAGTACTTC. It is translated as CASSPDRQGVYEQYF. The whole variable domain, filled in from reference TRBV5-1 and TRBJ2-7, reads KAGVTQTPRYLIKTRGQQVTLSCSPISGHRSVSWYQQTPGQGLQFLFEYFSETQRNKGNFPGRFSGRQFSNSRSEMNVSTLELGDSALYLCASSPDRQGVYEQYFGPGTRLTVT.

V and J are TRBV28 and TRBJ2-1; D gene unclear. Germline V gene sequence: CDR1 MDHEN, CDR2 SYDVKM. This CDR3 has 11 residues. V was shortened by 10 bases and J by 8 bases, with 12 bases between the two germline ends. The CDR3 bases are TGTGCCACCTTTAGTCTCCATGAGCAGTTCTTC. Amino acids: CATFSLHEQFF.

Only a few counts were recorded for this clonotype. In DNA, the CDR3 is TGTGCCAGCTCACCGGGGACAGGGAGCGAAAAACTGTTTTTT. Its protein is CASSPGTGSEKLFF. The genes are TRBV18 and TRBJ1-4; 9 bases agree with TRBD1. The CDR3 extends over 14 amino acids. Trimming took 3 bases from V and 8 from J; bases not matched to a gene: 4. The V gene's germline CDR1 is KGHSH and CDR2 LQKENI. Full variable domain (missing parts from reference TRBV18 and TRBJ1-4): NAGVMQNPRHLVRRRGQEARLRCSPMKGHSHVYWYRQLPEEGLKFMVYLQKENIIDESGMPKERFSAEFPKEGPSILRIQQVVRGDSAAYFCASSPGTGSEKLFFGSGTQLSVL.

The rearrangement joins TRBV7-8 to TRBJ1-1, with D perhaps matching TRBD1 (6 bases). Germline V lookup: CDR1 SGHVS, CDR2 FQNEAQ. The V end lost 1 base, the J end lost 1 base, and 13 bases lay between the germline ends. There are 16 residues in the CDR3. CDR3 protein: CASSLGYEGGNTEAFF. CDR3 nucleotide sequence: TGTGCCAGCAGCTTAGGATACGAAGGGGGGAACACTGAAGCTTTCTTT.

The chain joins TRBV20-1 to TRBJ1-5; TRBD1 might be the D (6 bases). Germline V lookup: CDR1 DFQATT, CDR2 SNEGSKA (reference sequence). CDR3 length: 12 amino acids. Trimming stripped 5 bases from V and 3 bases from J, with 8 bases between. The CDR3: CSAGQLNQPQHF. CDR3 coding DNA: TGCAGTGCTGGACAGCTCAATCAGCCCCAGCATTTT.

The chain links TRBV14 to TRBJ2-7, with 9 nucleotides matching TRBD2. CDR3 length: 14 residues. V lost 9 bases and J lost 3; bases outside the gene matches: 9. Germline assignment: CDR1 SGHDN and CDR2 FVKESK. The CDR3 sequence: CASSLAGAIYEQYF. The CDR3 DNA sequence: TGTGCCAGTTCCTTAGCGGGGGCCATCTACGAGCAGTACTTC.

The gene calls are TRBV20-1 and TRBJ2-7; 12 bases match TRBD2. The germline CDR1 and CDR2 sequences are DFQATT and SNEGSKA (reference sequence). The CDR3 consists of 13 residues. V was pared by 6 bases and J by 2 bases, with 2 bases of the junction left unmatched. The CDR3 loop is CSARTSGTYEQYF. CDR3 coding DNA: TGCAGTGCACGGACTAGCGGGACCTACGAGCAGTACTTC.

The V gene is TRBV10-2, the J gene TRBJ2-3, with D possibly TRBD2 on 6 matching bases. Germline V gives CDR1 WSHSY, CDR2 SAAADI. The CDR3 totals 13 residues. V lost 6 bases, J lost 4 bases, and 11 bases lay in between. CDR3 in DNA: TGCGCCAGCAGGGAGGGTCTGGCAGATACGCAGTATTTT. Amino acids: CASREGLADTQYF.

The chain links TRBV12-3 or TRBV12-4 to TRBJ2-3; tentatively, D is TRBD1 (5 bases). V lost 5 bases to trimming and J lost 7 bases, with 10 bases between them. This CDR3 has 12 amino acids. For the CDR3, the DNA is TGTGCCAGCAGTCGACAGCTTAATACGCAGTATTTT. Translating it yields CASSRQLNTQYF.

The rearrangement links TRBV28 to TRBJ2-7; 7 nucleotides agree with TRBD1. CDR3 length: 15 amino acids. The germline CDR1 and CDR2 sequences are MDHEN and SYDVKM. Germline trimming cut 6 bases from V and 3 bases from J; bases unmatched to any gene: 11. The CDR3 region is CASRPGTARGYEQYF. CDR3 bases: TGTGCCAGCAGACCAGGGACAGCGAGGGGCTACGAGCAGTACTTC.

The chain is built from TRBV20-1 and TRBJ2-3; 12 bases fit TRBD2. Germline V gene sequence: CDR1 DFQATT, CDR2 SNEGSKA (reference sequence). The CDR3 length is 20 residues. The J segment lost 4 bases and the V segment lost 0 bases, leaving 17 bases of the junction unmatched. CDR3 nucleotide sequence: TGCAGTGCTAGAGATCTCTCTCGGCTAGCGGGAGGGCCGGTGGCAGATACGCAGTATTTT. This gives the protein CSARDLSRLAGGPVADTQYF.

The chain couples TRBV6-2 or TRBV6-3 to TRBJ2-3; tentatively, D is TRBD1 (6 bases). This CDR3 spans 15 amino acids. Looked up from germline, CDR1 is MNHEY and CDR2 is SVGEGT. The V end lost 6 bases, the J end lost 1 base, and 14 bases lay between the germline ends. CDR3 sequence (DNA): TGTGCCAGCAGCCTCAGGGGACGTCGCACAGATACGCAGTATTTT. Translating it yields CASSLRGRRTDTQYF.

This clonotype was observed a handful of times. The V and J genes are TRBV12-3 or TRBV12-4 and TRBJ2-7, with TRBD1 matching over 7 bases. This CDR3 region has 14 residues. Trimming removed 8 bases from V and 2 bases from J; junction bases left unmatched: 9. CDR3 in amino acids: CASVLTGPPYEQYF. CDR3 coding DNA: TGTGCCAGCGTGTTGACAGGGCCCCCCTACGAGCAGTACTTC.